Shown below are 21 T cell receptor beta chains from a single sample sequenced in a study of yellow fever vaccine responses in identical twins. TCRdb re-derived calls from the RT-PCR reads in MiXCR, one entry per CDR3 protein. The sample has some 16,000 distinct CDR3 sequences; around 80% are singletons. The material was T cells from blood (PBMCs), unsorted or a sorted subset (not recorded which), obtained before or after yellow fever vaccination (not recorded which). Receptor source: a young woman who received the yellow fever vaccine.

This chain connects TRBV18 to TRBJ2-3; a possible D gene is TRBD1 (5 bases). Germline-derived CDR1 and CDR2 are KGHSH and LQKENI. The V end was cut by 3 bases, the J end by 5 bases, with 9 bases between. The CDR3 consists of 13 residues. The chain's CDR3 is CASSPQGIDTQYF. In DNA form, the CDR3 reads TGTGCCAGCTCACCGCAGGGCATAGATACGCAGTATTTT.

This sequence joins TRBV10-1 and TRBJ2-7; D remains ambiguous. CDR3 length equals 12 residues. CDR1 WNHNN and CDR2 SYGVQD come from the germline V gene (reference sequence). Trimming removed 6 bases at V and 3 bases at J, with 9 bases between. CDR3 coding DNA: TGCGCCAGCAGCGCCGGTAACTACGAGCAGTACTTC. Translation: CASSAGNYEQYF.

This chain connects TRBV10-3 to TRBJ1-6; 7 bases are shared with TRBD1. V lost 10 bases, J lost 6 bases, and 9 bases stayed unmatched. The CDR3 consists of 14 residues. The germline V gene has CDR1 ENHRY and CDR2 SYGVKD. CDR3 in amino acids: CATQVGQPNSPLHF. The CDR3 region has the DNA TGTGCCACCCAGGTGGGACAGCCTAATTCACCCCTCCACTTT.

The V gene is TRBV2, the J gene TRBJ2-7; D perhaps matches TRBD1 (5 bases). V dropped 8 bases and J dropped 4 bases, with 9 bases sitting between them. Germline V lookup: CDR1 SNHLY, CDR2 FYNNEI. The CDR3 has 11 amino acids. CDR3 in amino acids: CASGQGYEQYF. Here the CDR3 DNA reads TGTGCCAGCGGTCAGGGTTACGAGCAGTACTTC. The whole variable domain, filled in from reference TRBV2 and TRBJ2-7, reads EPEVTQTPSHQVTQMGQEVILRCVPISNHLYFYWYRQILGQKVEFLVSFYNNEISEKSEIFDDQFSVERPDGSNFTLKIRSTKLEDSAMYFCASGQGYEQYFGPGTRLTVT.

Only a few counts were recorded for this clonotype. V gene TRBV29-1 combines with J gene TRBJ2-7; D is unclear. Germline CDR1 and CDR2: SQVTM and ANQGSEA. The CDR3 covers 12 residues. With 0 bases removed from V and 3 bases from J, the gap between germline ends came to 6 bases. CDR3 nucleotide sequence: TGCAGCGTTGAAGATGCCATCTACGAGCAGTACTTC. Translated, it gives CSVEDAIYEQYF.

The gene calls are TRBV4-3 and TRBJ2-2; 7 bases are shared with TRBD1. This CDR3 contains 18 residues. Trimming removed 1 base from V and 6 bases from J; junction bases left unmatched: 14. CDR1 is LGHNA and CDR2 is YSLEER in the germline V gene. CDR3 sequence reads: CASSQAQLGQAKAGELFF. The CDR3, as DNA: TGCGCCAGCAGCCAAGCCCAACTCGGACAGGCCAAGGCCGGGGAGCTGTTTTTT.

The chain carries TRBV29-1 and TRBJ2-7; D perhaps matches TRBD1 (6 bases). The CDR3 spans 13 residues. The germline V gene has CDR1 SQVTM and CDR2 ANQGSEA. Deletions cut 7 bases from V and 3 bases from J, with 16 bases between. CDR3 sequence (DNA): TGCAGCGCTTATGGGACACAGTACTACGAGCAGTACTTC. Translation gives CSAYGTQYYEQYF.

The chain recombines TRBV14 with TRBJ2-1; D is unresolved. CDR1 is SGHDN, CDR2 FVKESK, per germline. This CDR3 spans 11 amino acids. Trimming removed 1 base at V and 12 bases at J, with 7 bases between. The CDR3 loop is CASSQGVGQFF. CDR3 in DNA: TGTGCCAGCAGCCAAGGGGTTGGGCAGTTCTTC.

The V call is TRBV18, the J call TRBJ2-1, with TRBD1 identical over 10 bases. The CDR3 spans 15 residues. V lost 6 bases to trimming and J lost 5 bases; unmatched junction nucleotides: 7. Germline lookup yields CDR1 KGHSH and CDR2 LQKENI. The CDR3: CASSPPGQGDNEQFF. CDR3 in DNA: TGTGCCAGCTCGCCCCCCGGACAGGGGGACAATGAGCAGTTCTTC.

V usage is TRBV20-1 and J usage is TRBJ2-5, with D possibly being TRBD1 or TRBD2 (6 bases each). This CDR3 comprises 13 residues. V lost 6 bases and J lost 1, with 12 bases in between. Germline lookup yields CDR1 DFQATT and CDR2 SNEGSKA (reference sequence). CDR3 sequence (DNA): TGCAGTGCCCCCCCGGGGGCCCAAGAGACCCAGTACTTC. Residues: CSAPPGAQETQYF.

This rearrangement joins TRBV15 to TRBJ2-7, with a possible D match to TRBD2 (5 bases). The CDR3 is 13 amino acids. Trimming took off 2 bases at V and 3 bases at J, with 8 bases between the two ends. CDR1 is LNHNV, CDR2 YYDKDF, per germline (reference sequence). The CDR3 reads CATSRPGNYEQYF. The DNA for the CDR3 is TGTGCCACCAGCAGACCCGGGAACTACGAGCAGTACTTC.

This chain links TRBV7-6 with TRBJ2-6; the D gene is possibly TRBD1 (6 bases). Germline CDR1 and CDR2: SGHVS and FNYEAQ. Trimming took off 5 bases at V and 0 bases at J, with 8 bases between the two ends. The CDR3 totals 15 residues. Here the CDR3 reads CASSGTYSGANVLTF. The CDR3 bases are TGTGCCAGCAGCGGGACATACTCTGGGGCCAACGTCCTGACTTTC.

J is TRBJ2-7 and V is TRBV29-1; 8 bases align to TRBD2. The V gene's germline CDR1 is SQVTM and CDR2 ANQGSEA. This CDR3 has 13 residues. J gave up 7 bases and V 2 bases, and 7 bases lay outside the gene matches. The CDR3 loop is CSVELGGRSEQYF. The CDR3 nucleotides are TGCAGCGTTGAACTTGGCGGGAGGAGTGAGCAGTACTTC.

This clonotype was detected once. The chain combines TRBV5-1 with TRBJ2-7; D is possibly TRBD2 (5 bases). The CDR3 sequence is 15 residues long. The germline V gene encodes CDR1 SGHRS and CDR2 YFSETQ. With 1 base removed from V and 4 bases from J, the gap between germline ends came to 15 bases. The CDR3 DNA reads TGCGCCAGCAGCTTGAGTTGGGGAGTTGGTTACGAGCAGTACTTC. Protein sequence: CASSLSWGVGYEQYF.

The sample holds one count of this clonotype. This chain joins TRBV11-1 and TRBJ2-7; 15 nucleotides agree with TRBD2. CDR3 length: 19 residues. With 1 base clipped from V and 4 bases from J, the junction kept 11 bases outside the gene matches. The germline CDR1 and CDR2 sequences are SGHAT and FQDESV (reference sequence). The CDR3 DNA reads TGTGCCAGCAGCTTAGGTGTCGGGACTAGCGGGGGGACTTGGTACGAGCAGTACTTC. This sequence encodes CASSLGVGTSGGTWYEQYF. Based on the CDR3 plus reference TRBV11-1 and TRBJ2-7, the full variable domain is EAEVAQSPRYKITEKSQAVAFWCDPISGHATLYWYRQILGQGPELLVQFQDESVVDDSQLPKDRFSAERLKGVDSTLKIQPAELGDSAMYLCASSLGVGTSGGTWYEQYFGPGTRLTVT.

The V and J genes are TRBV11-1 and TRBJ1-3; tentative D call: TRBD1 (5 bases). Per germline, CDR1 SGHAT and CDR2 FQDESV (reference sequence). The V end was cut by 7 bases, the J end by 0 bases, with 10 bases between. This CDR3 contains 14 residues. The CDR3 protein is CASTDIYSGNTIYF. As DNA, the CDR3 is TGTGCCAGCACGGACATCTACTCTGGAAACACCATATATTTT. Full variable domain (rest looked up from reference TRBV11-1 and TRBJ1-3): EAEVAQSPRYKITEKSQAVAFWCDPISGHATLYWYRQILGQGPELLVQFQDESVVDDSQLPKDRFSAERLKGVDSTLKIQPAELGDSAMYLCASTDIYSGNTIYFGEGSWLTVV.

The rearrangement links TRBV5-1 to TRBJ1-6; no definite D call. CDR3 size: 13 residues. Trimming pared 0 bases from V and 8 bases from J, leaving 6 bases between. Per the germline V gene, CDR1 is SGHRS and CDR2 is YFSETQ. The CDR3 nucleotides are TGCGCCAGCAGCTTGGTAGGAGATTCACCCCTCCACTTT. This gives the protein CASSLVGDSPLHF.

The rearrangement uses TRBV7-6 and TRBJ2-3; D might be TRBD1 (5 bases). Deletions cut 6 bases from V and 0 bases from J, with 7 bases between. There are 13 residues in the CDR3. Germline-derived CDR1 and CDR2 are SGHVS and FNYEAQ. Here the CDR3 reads CASRQDSTDTQYF. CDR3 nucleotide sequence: TGTGCCAGCAGACAGGACAGCACAGATACGCAGTATTTT. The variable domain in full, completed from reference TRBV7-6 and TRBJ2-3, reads GAGVSQSPRYKVTKRGQDVALRCDPISGHVSLYWYRQALGQGPEFLTYFNYEAQQDKSGLPNDRFSAERPEGSISTLTIQRTEQRDSAMYRCASRQDSTDTQYFGPGTRLTVL.

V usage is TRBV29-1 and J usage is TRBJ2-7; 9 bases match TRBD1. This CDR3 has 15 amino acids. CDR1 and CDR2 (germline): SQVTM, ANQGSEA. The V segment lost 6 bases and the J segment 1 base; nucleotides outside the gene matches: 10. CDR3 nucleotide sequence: TGCAGCGTCGCCATAAGACAGGGGGTTTCCTACGAGCAGTACTTC. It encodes CSVAIRQGVSYEQYF.

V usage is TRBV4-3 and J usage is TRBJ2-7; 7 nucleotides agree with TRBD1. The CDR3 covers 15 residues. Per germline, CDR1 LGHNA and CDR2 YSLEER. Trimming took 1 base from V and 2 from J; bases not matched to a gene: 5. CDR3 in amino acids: CASSQGQGSPYEQYF. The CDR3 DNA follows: TGCGCCAGCAGCCAAGGACAGGGTTCTCCCTACGAGCAGTACTTC.

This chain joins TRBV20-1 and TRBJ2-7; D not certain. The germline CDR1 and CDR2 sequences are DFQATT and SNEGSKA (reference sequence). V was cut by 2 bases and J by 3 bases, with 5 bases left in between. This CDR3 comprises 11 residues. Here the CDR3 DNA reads TGCAGTGCTAGAAAGGACTACGAGCAGTACTTC. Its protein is CSARKDYEQYF.